This TCR beta chain was recovered during a study of molecular identifiers for immune sequencing clone quantification. Previously reported methods and listed TCR primers produced the bulk TCR libraries. TCRdb analysed the PCR reads with MiXCR anew, one entry per CDR3 protein. In the table there are hundreds of thousands of distinct CDR3 sequences, 25% of which are singletons. This clonotype was detected ten times or more. Sorting recovered naive CD8 T cells on a CD8+CD4-CCR7+CD45RA+ profile. The receptor's source is a human donor in good health. Some libraries in this study had Jurkat cell RNA spiked in. The sample comprised naive CD8+ T cells from blood, with Jurkat cell RNA spiked in. Subset meaning: FACS-sorted CD8+CD4-CCR7+CD45RA+ naive T cells.

The CDR3 nucleotides read TGTGCCAGCAGCCATGGGACCTATAGCAATCAGCCCCAGCATTTT. Protein sequence: CASSHGTYSNQPQHF. The rearrangement links TRBV3-1 to TRBJ1-5; D is possibly TRBD1 (5 bases). The germline V gene has CDR1 LGHDT and CDR2 YNNKEL (reference sequence). The CDR3 loop spans 15 amino acids. Trimming took 3 bases from V and 0 from J, leaving 9 bases between them.